This TCR beta chain appears in the sequencing data of a study of Ad26.COV2.S vaccination and SARS-CoV-2 variants. Treatment here: around 19 received Ad26.COV2.S at low or high dose, single or two shots; 5 received placebo; per-sample allocation not given. Sampling took place 63 days after the first vaccine or placebo injection. The method was immunoSEQ multiplex PCR; TCRdb's version includes in-frame clones alone and lacks a portion of them. Of about 320,000 clones in the sample, 86% were seen once. Concerning this clone: Its specificity is not known.

Whole-study results and caveats: Breadth measured for non-spike TCRs was similar across vaccine and placebo recipients.

From germline, CDR1 is SGHDT and CDR2 YYEEEE. V lost 1 base and J lost 7, with 12 bases in between. This CDR3 has 14 amino acids. The V gene is TRBV5-6, the J gene TRBJ2-1, with a possible D match to TRBD2 (6 bases). This receptor was obtained from a person between 18 and 60 years old who received the Ad26.COV2.S COVID-19 vaccine or a placebo. The sample in question was peripheral blood, obtained in a trial of Ad26.COV2.S vaccine versus placebo. The CDR3 DNA follows: TGTGCCAGCAGCTTGTTCGGGGGATTGAATGAGCAGTTCTTC. Translation gives CASSLFGGLNEQFF.